This record concerns one TCR beta chain sequence. It was with 60 Vbeta and 13 Jbeta primers that the PCR ran. Generated by immunoSEQ multiplex PCR, the TCRdb table keeps only in-frame clones and is missing some. The sample carries tens of thousands of clones, 55% to 70% recorded once. Germline lookup yields CDR1 SGHRS and CDR2 YFSETQ. J gave up 4 bases and V 0 bases, and 2 bases lay outside the gene matches. This CDR3 is built from 15 residues. These data are taken from a study of cytomegalovirus exposure and HLA in healthy donors. Looking at the study overall: Genotyping of nearly 400 donors showed that around 81% belonged to the Caucasian-associated ancestry cluster.

The sequence was obtained from a boy aged 5-17 years in good health and CMV-seropositive. Source material: PBMCs. This chain joins TRBV5-1 and TRBJ2-7, with 12 bases fitting TRBD1. This CDR3 is CASSLGGQGAYEQYF. As DNA, the CDR3 is TGCGCCAGCAGCTTGGGGGGACAGGGGGCTTACGAGCAGTACTTC.